The present TCR beta chain was sequenced within a study of cytomegalovirus exposure and HLA in healthy donors. Across the whole study: Among the 398 genotyped donors, around 81% were placed in the Caucasian-associated ancestry cluster. Regarding the study as a whole: The authors later found TCR association rates varying by HLA locus, with DRB1 most and HLA-C fewest. A later analysis linked a missense variant in DCLRE1C to the trimming of TCR beta V and J genes. What was likely a sequencing artifact was a cluster of highly shared sequence variants.

This clone was seen more than once but under ten times. As yet, its antigen is unknown. CDR1 is SGDLS and CDR2 is YYNGEE in the germline V gene. The CDR3 consists of 14 residues. The V gene lost 4 bases and the J gene lost 0 bases, with 10 bases spanning the gap. Primers for the PCR totalled 60 Vbeta and 13 Jbeta. Generated by immunoSEQ multiplex PCR, the TCRdb table keeps only in-frame clones and is missing some. This sample yields more than 95,000 clones, of which 10% are seen a single time; 5% to 6.5% belongs to the top ten. The sequencing sample was made of PBMCs. The clonotype originates from a man aged 40-55 years in good health and CMV-seropositive. V gene TRBV9 combines with J gene TRBJ2-5; D not certain. The CDR3 DNA is TGTGCCAGCAGCCCCCCAGGAAACCAAGAGACCCAGTACTTC. It codes for CASSPPGNQETQYF.